The 5 T cell receptor beta chains below were found in one sample sequenced in a study of control samples from healthy donors and cancer patients. TCRdb's copy holds only in-frame clones and misses some; the assay was immunoSEQ multiplex PCR. The sample includes 350,000 to 450,000 clones, 90% of them seen just once. Material: PBMCs. The receptor source for this set is a man in his forties with head and neck cancer.

This chain uses TRBV7-9 with TRBJ2-1, with D uncertain. The CDR3 is 12 amino acids. CDR1 and CDR2 from the germline V gene are SEHNR and FQNEAQ (reference sequence). V was trimmed by 2 bases and J by 5 bases, leaving 4 bases between them. CDR3 amino acids: CASSLIDNEQFF. CDR3 DNA sequence: TGTGCCAGCAGCTTAATAGACAATGAGCAGTTCTTC.

The gene calls are TRBV6-5 and TRBJ1-1; D is uncertain. Deletions cut 8 bases from V and 4 bases from J, with 14 bases between. Germline CDR1 MNHEY, CDR2 SVGAGI. The CDR3 length is 13 residues. The CDR3 DNA sequence: TGTGCCAGCTTTCCGAGGCCGGGCACTGAAGCTTTCTTT. It specifies CASFPRPGTEAFF.

Details on this clone: Different DNA sequences within this sample yield the same CDR3. This chain joins TRBV9 and TRBJ1-5; D remains ambiguous. CDR1 SGDLS and CDR2 YYNGEE come from the germline V gene. There are 15 residues in the CDR3. V was clipped by 0 bases and J by 0 bases, with 7 bases between them. CDR3 nucleotide sequence: TGTGCCAGCAGCGTAGGGGGAAATAGCAATCAGCCCCAGCATTTT. This translates into CASSVGGNSNQPQHF.

The gene calls are TRBV7-3 and TRBJ1-3, with TRBD1 matching 9 bases. CDR1 is SGHTA and CDR2 is FQGTGA in the germline V gene. Trimming at V came to 5 bases and at J to 5 bases, leaving 4 bases not matched to a gene. CDR3 length: 14 residues. The CDR3 region is CASSPGQGRNTIYF. CDR3 DNA sequence: TGTGCCAGCAGCCCGGGACAGGGCCGAAACACCATATATTTT.

The chain uses TRBV10-3 and TRBJ2-3, with 10 bases that match TRBD2. The V segment lost 6 bases and the J segment 4 bases; nucleotides outside the gene matches: 4. The length of the CDR3 is 14 residues. Per the germline V gene, CDR1 is ENHRY and CDR2 is SYGVKD. Here the CDR3 reads CAISSSGSSDTQYF. CDR3 DNA sequence: TGTGCCATCAGCTCTAGCGGGAGTTCAGATACGCAGTATTTT.